This entry lists 9 T cell receptor beta chains sequenced from one sample in a study of response to subunit inactivated influenza vaccine. MiXCR, run by TCRdb on the RT-PCR reads, gives a single entry per CDR3 protein. The table records fewer than 800,000 distinct CDR3 sequences, 15% to 18% of them present only once. The sequencing used PBMCs from blood, collected 11 to 12 days after vaccination. The receptor set was obtained from a man aged 50-59 years who received an inactivated influenza vaccine.

This chain uses TRBV6-7 with TRBJ2-7; 7 bases line up with TRBD1. Being an ORF, TRBV6-7 has a function that is uncertain. V lost 5 bases and J lost 2; bases outside the gene matches: 9. The CDR3 covers 15 residues. CDR3 in amino acids: CASSPTKGAAYEQYF. CDR3 in DNA: TGTGCCAGCAGTCCGACCAAGGGGGCCGCCTACGAGCAGTACTTC.

The table lists this clonotype with a few counts. The V and J genes are TRBV5-1 and TRBJ2-3; 10 bases agree with TRBD2. This CDR3 contains 15 residues. Germline V gene lookup returns CDR1 SGHRS and CDR2 YFSETQ. J lost 5 bases, V lost 3 bases, and 6 bases had no gene match. CDR3 sequence: CASSSERGGRDTQYF. CDR3 sequence (DNA): TGCGCCAGCAGCTCGGAGCGGGGGGGCAGAGATACGCAGTATTTT. Full variable domain (rest looked up from reference TRBV5-1 and TRBJ2-3): KAGVTQTPRYLIKTRGQQVTLSCSPISGHRSVSWYQQTPGQGLQFLFEYFSETQRNKGNFPGRFSGRQFSNSRSEMNVSTLELGDSALYLCASSSERGGRDTQYFGPGTRLTVL.

The chain carries TRBV10-2 and TRBJ2-7; D not resolved. With 1 base removed from V and 1 base from J, the gap between germline ends came to 5 bases. The CDR3 length is 13 residues. CDR1 and CDR2 from the germline V gene are WSHSY and SAAADI. In DNA form, the CDR3 reads TGCGCCAGCAGTGAGTGGAATTCCTACGAGCAGTACTTC. Protein: CASSEWNSYEQYF.

This clonotype was seen a handful of times. This chain uses TRBV19 with TRBJ2-1, with D unresolved. The V and J ends lost 0 bases and 10 bases respectively, with 13 bases between them. The CDR3 contains 14 residues. The V gene's germline CDR1 is LNHDA and CDR2 SQIVND (reference sequence). The CDR3 DNA sequence: TGTGCCAGTAGTATAGACTACTCCTCGGTAGAGCAGTTCTTC. Translating gives CASSIDYSSVEQFF.

V gene TRBV7-2 combines with J gene TRBJ1-3, with unresolved D. CDR1 is SGHTA, CDR2 FQGNSA, per germline. This CDR3 region has 15 residues. Deletions cut 1 base from V and 0 bases from J, with 7 bases between. The CDR3 DNA is TGTGCCAGCAGCTTAGTAGGGATCTCTGGAAACACCATATATTTT. Its protein product is CASSLVGISGNTIYF. The complete variable domain, with remaining parts taken from reference TRBV7-2 and TRBJ1-3, reads GAGVSQSPSNKVTEKGKDVELRCDPISGHTALYWYRQSLGQGLEFLIYFQGNSAPDKSGLPSDRFSAERTGGSVSTLTIQRTQQEDSAVYLCASSLVGISGNTIYFGEGSWLTVV.

The gene calls are TRBV4-1 and TRBJ2-7; 8 nucleotides agree with TRBD1. The V gene end was trimmed by 0 bases and the J gene end by 4 bases; junction bases not matched to a gene: 8. Germline V gene sequence: CDR1 MGHRA, CDR2 YSYEKL. There are 16 residues in the CDR3. The DNA of the CDR3 is TGCGCCAGCAGCCAAGAAGGCTTGGACAGGGCGTACGAGCAGTACTTC. Protein product: CASSQEGLDRAYEQYF.

This clonotype has ten or more counts. This sequence joins TRBV7-3 and TRBJ1-6; D might be TRBD1 (5 bases). V lost 2 bases and J lost 6, with 14 bases in between. The CDR3 is 16 residues long. CDR1 is SGHTA and CDR2 is FQGTGA in the germline V gene. CDR3 in amino acids: CASSLSEAGLNSPLHF. Written as DNA, the CDR3 is TGTGCCAGCAGCTTATCTGAGGCAGGGCTTAATTCACCCCTCCACTTT.

This clonotype was detected a few times. The rearrangement links TRBV15 to TRBJ2-1; no clear D. Germline values: CDR1 LNHNV, CDR2 YYDKDF (reference sequence). The CDR3 is made up of 13 amino acids. Trimming removed 2 bases at V and 2 bases at J, with 4 bases between. The CDR3 loop reads CATSRNPYNEQFF. CDR3 in DNA: TGTGCCACCAGCAGAAACCCCTACAATGAGCAGTTCTTC.

The rearrangement uses TRBV6-2 or TRBV6-3 and TRBJ2-6; tentative D call: TRBD2 (6 bases). The V end was cut by 4 bases, the J end by 0 bases, with 16 bases between. The CDR3 covers 18 residues. Looked up from germline, CDR1 is MNHEY and CDR2 is SVGEGT. In nucleotides, the CDR3 is TGTGCCAGCAGTTTGGGGCTCGGGACTGTCTCTGGGGCCAACGTCCTGACTTTC. It is translated as CASSLGLGTVSGANVLTF.